The present T cell receptor (beta chain) was sequenced within a study of blood T cell repertoires in COVID-19. Study background: PBMCs, B-cell-depleted T cells, or T cells were the source of the cDNA or gDNA that made up the material.

The CDR3 totals 14 residues. V dropped 5 bases and J dropped 6 bases, with 16 bases sitting between them. Looked up from germline, CDR1 is SGHTA and CDR2 is FQGNSA. Repertoires were generated with immunoSEQ multiplex PCR, while TCRdb's copy carries only in-frame clones and drops some. The profile shows 60,000 or so clones, approximately 92% of them singletons. This TCR came from a human donor with active COVID-19. The donor label of this sample is uncertain. The material sequenced was peripheral blood. The chain employs TRBV7-2 and TRBJ1-1; D is unclear. The CDR3 nucleotides are TGTGCCAGCAGCCCCTCTATCGGGAATCCTGAAGCTTTCTTT. Protein: CASSPSIGNPEAFF. The full variable domain, with the rest looked up from reference TRBV7-2 and TRBJ1-1, is GAGVSQSPSNKVTEKGKDVELRCDPISGHTALYWYRQSLGQGLEFLIYFQGNSAPDKSGLPSDRFSAERTGGSVSTLTIQRTQQEDSAVYLCASSPSIGNPEAFFGQGTRLTVV.